The T cell receptor (beta chain) under discussion was sequenced for a study of blood T cell repertoires in COVID-19. On the study more broadly: Specimens from acute and convalescent COVID-19 originated in the United States, Italy and Spain.

In the original analysis: Reference gene primer amplification gave estimated nucleated cell counts. Clones were read by immunoSEQ multiplex PCR, and TCRdb kept only the in-frame ones, dropping some. D and trimming were read from the DNA, whereas the V and J calls and clone size are those reported in that table. The sample includes fewer than 400,000 clones, roughly 87% of them seen just once. In germline, CDR1 is KGHSH, CDR2 LQKENI. The junction had 4 bases not matched to a gene; V was cut back by 2 bases and J by 4 bases. The CDR3 runs 14 residues. The TCR was taken from a woman younger than 30 who had recovered from COVID-19. Sequencing used PBMCs or T cells enriched from blood (not recorded which). The rearrangement joins TRBV18 to TRBJ1-1; 7 bases fit TRBD1. CDR3 DNA sequence: TGTGCCAGCTCACCAACAGGGGCGGTCACTGAAGCTTTCTTT. Translated: CASSPTGAVTEAFF.